This T cell receptor beta chain was sequenced for a study of regulatory T cells in long-lasting Graves disease. Indicated time point: newly diagnosed GD, antithyroid drugs for less than 3 months. From RNA extracted from PBMCs, the TCR library was made. The TCR beta library used iRepertoire HTBI primers with Arm-PCR amplification of CDR3. TCRdb fed the multiplex PCR reads into MiXCR, producing one record per CDR3 protein. The data hold under 300,000 distinct CDR3 sequences, with more than 15% observed a single time. There are many counts of this clonotype. These data also formed part of another study, on T cells in Graves' hyperthyroidism and ophthalmopathy. From that report: The HTBI primer set drove a first-round RT-PCR of the TCR CDR3.

The starting material was peripheral blood mononuclear cells (PBMCs), obtained at new diagnosis, from a patient treated with antithyroid drugs. This TCR was recovered from a woman between 25 and 40 years old with Graves disease.

Here the CDR3 DNA reads TGCAGTGCTAATTCACAGGGTCTTATGGAGGATGAGCAGTTCTTC. This translates into CSANSQGLMEDEQFF. The V call is TRBV20-1, the J call TRBJ2-1; weak D call: TRBD1 (6 bases). Per the germline V gene, CDR1 is DFQATT and CDR2 is SNEGSKA (reference sequence). V shed 4 bases and J shed 8 bases, with 21 bases lying between them. The CDR3 contains 15 residues.